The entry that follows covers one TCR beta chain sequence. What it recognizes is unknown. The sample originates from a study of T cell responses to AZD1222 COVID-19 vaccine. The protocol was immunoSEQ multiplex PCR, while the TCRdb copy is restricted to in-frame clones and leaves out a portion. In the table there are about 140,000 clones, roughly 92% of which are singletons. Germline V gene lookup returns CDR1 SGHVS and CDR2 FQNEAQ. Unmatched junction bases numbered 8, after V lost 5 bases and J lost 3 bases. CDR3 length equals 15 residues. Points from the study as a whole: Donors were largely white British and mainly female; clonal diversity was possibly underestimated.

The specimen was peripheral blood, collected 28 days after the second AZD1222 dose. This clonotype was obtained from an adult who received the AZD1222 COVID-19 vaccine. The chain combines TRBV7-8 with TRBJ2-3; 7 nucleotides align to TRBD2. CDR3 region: CASSRRDYQTDTQYF. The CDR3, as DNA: TGTGCCAGCAGCCGCAGGGACTACCAGACAGATACGCAGTATTTT.